The T cell receptor (beta chain) described here comes from a study of cytomegalovirus exposure and HLA in healthy donors. Study-level findings and limits: In the 120 validation repertoires, a later analysis found that first-cohort TCR clusters tended to co-occur.

TCRdb's table, derived via immunoSEQ multiplex PCR, lists solely in-frame clones and lacks some. Of about 130,000 clones listed, nearly 90% are singletons. This clone was picked up a small number of times. The antigen is unknown. V was trimmed by 5 bases and J by 3 bases, leaving 14 bases between them. CDR3 size: 15 residues. Germline V gene lookup returns CDR1 MDHEN and CDR2 SYDVKM. Separate from the approximately 670-subject first cohort was the approximately 120-subject validation cohort, to which the donors belonged. V gene TRBV28 combines with J gene TRBJ2-1; D might be TRBD2 (5 bases). Material: PBMCs. The sequence came from a woman under 30 in good health and CMV-seronegative. The CDR3 nucleotides are TGTGCCAGCAGTCCCGGGCCCCGGGACTACAATGAGCAGTTCTTC. Its protein product is CASSPGPRDYNEQFF.